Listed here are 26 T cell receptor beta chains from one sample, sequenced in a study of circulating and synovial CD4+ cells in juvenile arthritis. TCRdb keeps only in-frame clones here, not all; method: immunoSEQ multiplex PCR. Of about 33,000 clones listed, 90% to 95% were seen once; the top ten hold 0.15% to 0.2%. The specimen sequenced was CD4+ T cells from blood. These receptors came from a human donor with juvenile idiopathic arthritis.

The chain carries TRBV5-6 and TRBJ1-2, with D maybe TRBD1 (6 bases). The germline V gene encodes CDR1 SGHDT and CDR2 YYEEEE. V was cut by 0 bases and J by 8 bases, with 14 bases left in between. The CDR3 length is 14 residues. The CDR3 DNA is TGTGCCAGCAGCTTGGATCGGGGGGCGGGAGGCTACACCTTC. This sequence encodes CASSLDRGAGGYTF.

CDR3 coding DNA: TGTGCCAGCAGGCCATCTAGCGGGAGGCATGTAGAATACAATGAGCAGTTCTTC. Encoded protein: CASRPSSGRHVEYNEQFF. V usage is TRBV28 and J usage is TRBJ2-1, with 11 nucleotides matching TRBD2. J lost 4 bases, V lost 6 bases, and 14 bases had no gene match. This CDR3 region has 18 residues. From germline, CDR1 is MDHEN and CDR2 SYDVKM.

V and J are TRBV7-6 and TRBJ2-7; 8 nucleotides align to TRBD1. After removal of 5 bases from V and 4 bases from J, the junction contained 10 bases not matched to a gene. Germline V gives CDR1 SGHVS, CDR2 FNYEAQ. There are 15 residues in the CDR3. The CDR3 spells CASSHRTGKYYEQYF. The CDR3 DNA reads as TGTGCCAGCAGCCACCGGACAGGGAAGTATTACGAGCAGTACTTC.

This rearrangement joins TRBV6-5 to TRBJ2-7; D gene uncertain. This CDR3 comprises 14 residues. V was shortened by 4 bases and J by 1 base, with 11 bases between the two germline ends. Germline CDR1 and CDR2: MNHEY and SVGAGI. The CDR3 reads CASSWSSPSYEQYF. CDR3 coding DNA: TGTGCCAGCAGTTGGAGTTCACCTTCCTACGAGCAGTACTTC.

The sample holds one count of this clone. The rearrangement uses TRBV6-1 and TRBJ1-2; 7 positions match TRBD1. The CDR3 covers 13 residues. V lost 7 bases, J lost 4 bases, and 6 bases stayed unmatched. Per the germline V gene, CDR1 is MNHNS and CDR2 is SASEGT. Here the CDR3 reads CASTTRGFYGYTF. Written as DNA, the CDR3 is TGTGCCAGCACCACCAGGGGGTTCTATGGCTACACCTTC.

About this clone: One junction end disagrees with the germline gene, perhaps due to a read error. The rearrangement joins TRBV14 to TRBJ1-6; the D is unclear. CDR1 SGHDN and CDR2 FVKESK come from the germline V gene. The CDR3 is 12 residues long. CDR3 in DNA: TGTGCCAGCAGCCGTGTAATGGGCCCAGTCTTCTTT. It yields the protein CASSRVMGPVFF. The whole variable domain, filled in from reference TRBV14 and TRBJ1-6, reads EAGVTQFPSHSVIEKGQTVTLRCDPISGHDNLYWYRRVMGKEIKFLLHFVKESKQDESGMPNNRFLAERTGGTYSTLKVQPAELEDSGVYFCASSRVMGPVFFGNGTRLTVT.

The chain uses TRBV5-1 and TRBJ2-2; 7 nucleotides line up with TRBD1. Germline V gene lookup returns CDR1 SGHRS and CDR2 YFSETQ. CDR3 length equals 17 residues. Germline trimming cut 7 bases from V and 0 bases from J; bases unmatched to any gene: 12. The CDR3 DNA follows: TGCGCCAGCGGGGGATTAAACAGGGGTCCGAACACCGGGGAGCTGTTTTTT. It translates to CASGGLNRGPNTGELFF.

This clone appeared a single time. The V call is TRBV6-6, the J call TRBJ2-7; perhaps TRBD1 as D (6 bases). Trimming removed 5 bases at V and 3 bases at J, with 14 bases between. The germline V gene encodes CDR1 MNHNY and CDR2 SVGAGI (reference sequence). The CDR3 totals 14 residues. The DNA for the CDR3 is TGTGCCAGCAGTCCCGTCGGACAGAGCTACGAGCAGTACTTC. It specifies CASSPVGQSYEQYF.

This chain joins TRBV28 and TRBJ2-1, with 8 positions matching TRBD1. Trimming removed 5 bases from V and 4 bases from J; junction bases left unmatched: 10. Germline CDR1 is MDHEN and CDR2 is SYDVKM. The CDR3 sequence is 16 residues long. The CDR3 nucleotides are TGTGCCAGCAGTCGGACAGGGTCGGGGAATTACAATGAGCAGTTCTTC. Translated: CASSRTGSGNYNEQFF.

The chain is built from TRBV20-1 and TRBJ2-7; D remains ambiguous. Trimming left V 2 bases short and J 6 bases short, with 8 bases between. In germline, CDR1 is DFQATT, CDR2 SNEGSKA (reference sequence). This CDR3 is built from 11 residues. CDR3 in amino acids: CSARPGPEQYF. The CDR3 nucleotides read TGCAGTGCTAGACCAGGCCCCGAGCAGTACTTC.

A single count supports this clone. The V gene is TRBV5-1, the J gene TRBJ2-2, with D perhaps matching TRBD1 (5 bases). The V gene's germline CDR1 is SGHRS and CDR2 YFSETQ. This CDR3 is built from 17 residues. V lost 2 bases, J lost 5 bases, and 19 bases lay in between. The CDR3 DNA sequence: TGCGCCAGCAGCTTATCAAGTAGGGGTGCAGGGACCGGGGAGCTGTTTTTT. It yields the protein CASSLSSRGAGTGELFF. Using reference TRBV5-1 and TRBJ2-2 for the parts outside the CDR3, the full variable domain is KAGVTQTPRYLIKTRGQQVTLSCSPISGHRSVSWYQQTPGQGLQFLFEYFSETQRNKGNFPGRFSGRQFSNSRSEMNVSTLELGDSALYLCASSLSSRGAGTGELFFGEGSRLTVL.

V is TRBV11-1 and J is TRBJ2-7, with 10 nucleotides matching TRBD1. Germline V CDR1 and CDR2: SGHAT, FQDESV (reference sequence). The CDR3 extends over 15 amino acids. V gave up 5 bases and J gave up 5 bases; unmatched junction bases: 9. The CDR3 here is CASSPSGTGVDEQYF. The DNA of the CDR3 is TGTGCCAGCAGCCCCTCAGGGACAGGGGTCGACGAGCAGTACTTC.

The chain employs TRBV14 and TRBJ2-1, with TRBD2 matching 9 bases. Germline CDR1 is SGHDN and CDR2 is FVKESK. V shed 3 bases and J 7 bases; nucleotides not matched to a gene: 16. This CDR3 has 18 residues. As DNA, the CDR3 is TGTGCCAGCAGCCAGCGTCCCGGGACTAGCATATTCCTTAATGAGCAGTTCTTC. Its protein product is CASSQRPGTSIFLNEQFF.

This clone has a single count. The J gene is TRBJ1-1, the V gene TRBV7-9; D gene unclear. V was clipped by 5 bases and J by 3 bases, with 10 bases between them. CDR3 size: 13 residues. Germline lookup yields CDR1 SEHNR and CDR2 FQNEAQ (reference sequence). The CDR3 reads CASSLSHDTEAFF. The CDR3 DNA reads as TGTGCCAGCAGCCTGAGTCATGACACTGAAGCTTTCTTT.

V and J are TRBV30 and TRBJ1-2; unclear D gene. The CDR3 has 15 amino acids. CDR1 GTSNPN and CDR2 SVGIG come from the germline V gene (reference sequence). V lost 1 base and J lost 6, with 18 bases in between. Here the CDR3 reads CAWSGQPPATHGYTF. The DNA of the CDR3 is TGTGCCTGGAGTGGACAACCTCCGGCCACCCATGGCTACACCTTC.

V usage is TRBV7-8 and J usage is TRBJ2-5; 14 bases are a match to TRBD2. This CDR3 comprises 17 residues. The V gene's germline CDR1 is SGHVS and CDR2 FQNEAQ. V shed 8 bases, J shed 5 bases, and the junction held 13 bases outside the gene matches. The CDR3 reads CASAIRGLAGAGETQYF. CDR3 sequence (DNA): TGTGCCAGCGCAATACGGGGACTAGCGGGAGCCGGCGAGACCCAGTACTTC.

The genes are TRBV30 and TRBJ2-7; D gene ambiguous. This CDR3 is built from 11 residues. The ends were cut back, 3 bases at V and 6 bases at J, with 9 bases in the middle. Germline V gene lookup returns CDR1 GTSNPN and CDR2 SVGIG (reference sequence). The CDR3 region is CAWRRGGEQYF. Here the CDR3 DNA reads TGTGCCTGGAGGAGAGGTGGCGAGCAGTACTTC.

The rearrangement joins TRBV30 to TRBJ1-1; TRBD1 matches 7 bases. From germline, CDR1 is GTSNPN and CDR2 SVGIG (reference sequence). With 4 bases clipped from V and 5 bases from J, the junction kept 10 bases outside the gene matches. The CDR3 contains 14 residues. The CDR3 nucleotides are TGTGCCTGGAAGGGGGCGCGGGCGGGGACTGAAGCTTTCTTT. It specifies CAWKGARAGTEAFF.

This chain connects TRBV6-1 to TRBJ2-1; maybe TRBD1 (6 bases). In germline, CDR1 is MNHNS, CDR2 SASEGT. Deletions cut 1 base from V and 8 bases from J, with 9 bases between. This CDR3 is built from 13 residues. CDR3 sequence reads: CASSEGDTYEQFF. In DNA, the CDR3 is TGTGCCAGCAGTGAAGGGGACACGTATGAGCAGTTCTTC.

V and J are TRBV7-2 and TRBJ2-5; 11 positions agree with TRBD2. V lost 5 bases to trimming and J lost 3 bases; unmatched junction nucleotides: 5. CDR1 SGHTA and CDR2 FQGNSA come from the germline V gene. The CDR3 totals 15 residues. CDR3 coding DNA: TGTGCCAGCAGCCTGTTAGCGGGAGGGGAAGAGACCCAGTACTTC. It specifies CASSLLAGGEETQYF.

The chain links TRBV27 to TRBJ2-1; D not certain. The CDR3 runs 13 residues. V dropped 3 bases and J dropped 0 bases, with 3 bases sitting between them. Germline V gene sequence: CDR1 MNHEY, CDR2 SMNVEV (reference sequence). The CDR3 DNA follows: TGTGCCAGCAGTTTTTACTCCTACAATGAGCAGTTCTTC. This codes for CASSFYSYNEQFF.

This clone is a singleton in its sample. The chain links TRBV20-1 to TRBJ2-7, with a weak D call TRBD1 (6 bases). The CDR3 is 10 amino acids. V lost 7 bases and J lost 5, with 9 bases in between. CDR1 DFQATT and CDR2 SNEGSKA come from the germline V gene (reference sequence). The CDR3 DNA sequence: TGCAGTGTAAGGGGGAACGAGCAGTACTTC. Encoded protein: CSVRGNEQYF.

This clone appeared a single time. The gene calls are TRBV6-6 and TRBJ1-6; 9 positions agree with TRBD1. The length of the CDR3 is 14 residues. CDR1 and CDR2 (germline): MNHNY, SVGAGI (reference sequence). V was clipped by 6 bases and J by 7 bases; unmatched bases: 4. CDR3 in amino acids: CASSIGTGNSPLHF. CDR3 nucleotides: TGTGCCAGCAGCATAGGGACAGGGAATTCACCCCTCCACTTT.

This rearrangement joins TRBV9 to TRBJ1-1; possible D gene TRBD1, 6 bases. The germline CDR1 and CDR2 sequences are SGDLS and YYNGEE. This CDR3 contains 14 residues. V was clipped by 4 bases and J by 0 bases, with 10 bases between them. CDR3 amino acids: CASSHDRLNTEAFF. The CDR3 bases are TGTGCCAGCAGCCACGACAGGCTGAACACTGAAGCTTTCTTT. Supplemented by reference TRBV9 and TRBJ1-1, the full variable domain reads DSGVTQTPKHLITATGQRVTLRCSPRSGDLSVYWYQQSLDQGLQFLIQYYNGEERAKGNILERFSAQQFPDLHSELNLSSLELGDSALYFCASSHDRLNTEAFFGQGTRLTVV.

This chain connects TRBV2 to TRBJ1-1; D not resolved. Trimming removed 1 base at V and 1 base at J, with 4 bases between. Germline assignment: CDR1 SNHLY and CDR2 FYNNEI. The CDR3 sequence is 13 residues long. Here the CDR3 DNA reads TGTGCCAGCAGTGAAGAGCAGAACACTGAAGCTTTCTTT. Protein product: CASSEEQNTEAFF.

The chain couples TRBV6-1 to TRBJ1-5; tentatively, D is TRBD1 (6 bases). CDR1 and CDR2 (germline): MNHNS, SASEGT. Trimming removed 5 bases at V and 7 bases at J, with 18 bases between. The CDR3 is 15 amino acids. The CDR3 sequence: CASSLKGGGNQPQHF. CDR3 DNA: TGTGCCAGCAGTCTTAAGGGAGGGGGAAACCAGCCCCAGCATTTT.